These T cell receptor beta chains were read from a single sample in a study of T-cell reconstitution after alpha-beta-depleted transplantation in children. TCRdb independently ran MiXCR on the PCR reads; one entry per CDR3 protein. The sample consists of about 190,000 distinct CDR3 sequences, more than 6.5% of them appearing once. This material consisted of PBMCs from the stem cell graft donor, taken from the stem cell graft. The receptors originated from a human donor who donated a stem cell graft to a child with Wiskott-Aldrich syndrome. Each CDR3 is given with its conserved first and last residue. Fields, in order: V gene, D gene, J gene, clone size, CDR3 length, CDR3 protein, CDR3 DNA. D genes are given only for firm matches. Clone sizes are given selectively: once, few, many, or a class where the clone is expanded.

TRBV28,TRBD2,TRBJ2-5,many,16,CASTPYRLAAQETQYF,TGTGCCAGCACCCCCTATAGGCTAGCGGCTCAAGAGACCCAGTACTTC
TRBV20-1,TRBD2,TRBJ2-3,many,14,CSAKLAGGTDTQYF,TGCAGTGCCAAATTAGCGGGAGGGACAGATACGCAGTATTTT
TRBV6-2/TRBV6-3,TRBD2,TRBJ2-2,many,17,CASNLRIAGSGSGELFF,TGTGCCAGCAACCTCCGGATAGCGGGATCAGGAAGCGGGGAGCTGTTTTTT
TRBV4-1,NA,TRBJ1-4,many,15,CASSQDGSSNEKLFF,TGCGCCAGCAGCCAAGACGGAAGCAGTAATGAAAAACTGTTTTTT
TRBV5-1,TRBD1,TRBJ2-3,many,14,CASSGTVTTDTQYF,TGCGCCAGCAGCGGGACAGTCACCACAGATACGCAGTATTTT
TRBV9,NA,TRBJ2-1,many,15,CASRSHLGRNNEQFF,TGTGCCAGCAGGTCCCATCTCGGACGTAACAATGAGCAGTTCTTC
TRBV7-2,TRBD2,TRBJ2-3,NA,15,CASSPGLAEWGGKYF,TGTGCCAGCAGCCCGGGACTAGCGGAGTGGGGGGGGAAGTATTTT
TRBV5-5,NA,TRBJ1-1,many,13,CASTPTVNTEAFF,TGTGCCAGCACCCCGACCGTGAACACTGAAGCTTTCTTT
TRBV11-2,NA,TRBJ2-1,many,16,CASSTLGRAIYNEQFF,TGTGCCAGCAGCACCCTCGGGCGGGCGATTTACAATGAGCAGTTCTTC
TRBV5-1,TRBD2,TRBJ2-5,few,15,CASTLWTSGQETQYF,TGCGCCAGCACCCTGTGGACTAGCGGCCAAGAGACCCAGTACTTC
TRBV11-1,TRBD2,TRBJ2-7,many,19,CASSLSLVASGRSDYEQYF,TGTGCCAGCAGCTTATCTCTAGTGGCTAGCGGGAGATCTGACTACGAGCAGTACTTC
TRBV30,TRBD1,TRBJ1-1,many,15,CAWSLPGTGGTEAFF,TGTGCCTGGAGTCTCCCCGGGACAGGGGGCACTGAAGCTTTCTTT
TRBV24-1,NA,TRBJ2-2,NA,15,CAISDATSNTGELFF,TGTGCCATTTCGGACGCGACATCGAACACCGGGGAGCTGTTTTTT
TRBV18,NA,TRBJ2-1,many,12,CASSLRESEQFF,TGTGCCAGCTCTCTCAGGGAAAGTGAGCAGTTCTTC
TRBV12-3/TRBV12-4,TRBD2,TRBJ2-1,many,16,CASSLATSGGAGEQFF,TGTGCCAGCAGTTTAGCGACTAGCGGGGGGGCCGGTGAGCAGTTCTTC
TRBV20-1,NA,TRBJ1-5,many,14,CSASPPARWEPQHF,TGCAGTGCTAGCCCGCCGGCCCGTTGGGAGCCCCAGCATTTT